This section outlines one TCR beta chain sequence together with its context. What it binds is unknown. Relative to the germline gene, one junction end is altered; a read error may explain this. RNA was extracted from bulk tissue without any cell sorting. More than 3 cm separated this lung sample from the edge of the tumor. The source of the sample is a study of tumor and adjacent non-tumor tissue in lung cancer. Across the whole study: Patients comprised about a dozen adenocarcinoma, a couple of squamous cell carcinoma and 1 small cell lung cancer. Notes on the study in general: Significantly higher TCR diversity was found in tumor than normal lung.

A modified ARM-PCR protocol with three rounds of nested PCR amplified TCRbeta. One entry per CDR3 protein, called by TCRdb with MiXCR from the multiplex PCR reads. The sample includes 85,000 to 130,000 distinct CDR3 sequences, 55% to 65% of them seen just once. The germline V gene has CDR1 SGHAT and CDR2 FQNNGV. The CDR3 runs to 18 residues. This clonotype originated in a man aged 30 to 45 with non-small cell lung cancer. The material sequenced was distant non-tumor lung tissue. V usage is TRBV11-2 and J usage is TRBJ2-1; 10 bases line up with TRBD2. CDR3 residues: CTSSLWVGLAGAYNEQFF. The CDR3 bases are TGTACCAGCAGCTTATGGGTCGGGCTAGCGGGGGCCTACAATGAGCAGTTCTTC.